The 11 T cell receptor beta chains reported below all come from one sample, sequenced in a study of T cells after yellow fever vaccination. MiXCR, applied by TCRdb to the 5' RACE reads, yields one record per CDR3 protein. The repertoire holds approximately 580,000 distinct CDR3 sequences, around 16% seen once, with around a sixth in the top ten. The source material was PBMCs, sampled more than 4 days after the first yellow fever vaccination. These receptors all stem from a man aged 18 to 35 who received the YFV17D yellow fever vaccine.

This clonotype was seen a handful of times. The rearrangement joins TRBV7-9 to TRBJ1-2, with 11 bases that match TRBD1. With 3 bases clipped from V and 12 bases from J, the junction kept 3 bases outside the gene matches. The CDR3 spans 12 residues. Per germline, CDR1 SEHNR and CDR2 FQNEAQ (reference sequence). CDR3 amino acids: CASSFGTGGNTF. Written as DNA, the CDR3 is TGTGCCAGCAGCTTTGGGACAGGGGGAAACACCTTC. The entire variable domain, with the rest obtained from reference TRBV7-9 and TRBJ1-2, is as follows: DTGVSQNPRHKITKRGQNVTFRCDPISEHNRLYWYRQTLGQGPEFLTYFQNEAQLEKSRLLSDRFSAERPKGSFSTLEIQRTEQGDSAMYLCASSFGTGGNTFGSGTRLTVV.

This clonotype was detected only a few times. V and J are TRBV29-1 and TRBJ2-1; 9 bases agree with TRBD2. The ends lost 7 bases at V and 3 bases at J; junction bases unmatched: 4. The CDR3 length is 13 residues. Germline loops: CDR1 SQVTM, CDR2 ANQGSEA. The CDR3 bases are TGCAGCGCAAGACTAGCGGACTACAATGAGCAGTTCTTC. Translated: CSARLADYNEQFF.

V usage is TRBV4-1 and J usage is TRBJ2-7; possible D gene TRBD2, 6 bases. The CDR3 consists of 17 residues. Trimming stripped 4 bases from V and 6 bases from J, with 25 bases between. Per germline, CDR1 MGHRA and CDR2 YSYEKL. CDR3 sequence (DNA): TGCGCCAGCAGCCCGAGAGAGGGACGAGGGCGGGGAAGCGAGCAGTACTTC. Protein sequence: CASSPREGRGRGSEQYF.

The chain is built from TRBV6-5 and TRBJ1-3; tentative D call: TRBD1 (6 bases). The ends were cut back, 6 bases at V and 2 bases at J, with 11 bases in the middle. Germline V CDR1 and CDR2: MNHEY, SVGAGI. The CDR3 spans 14 residues. For the CDR3, the DNA is TGTGCCAGCAGGTACAGGGAAACTGGAAACACCATATATTTT. It specifies CASRYRETGNTIYF.

The chain joins TRBV5-1 to TRBJ1-2, with D tentatively TRBD1 (5 bases). V was clipped by 2 bases and J by 4 bases, with 12 bases between them. The germline CDR1 and CDR2 sequences are SGHRS and YFSETQ. The CDR3 extends over 14 amino acids. DNA for the CDR3: TGCGCCAGCAGCTTTGAGGGGAACGGCTATGGCTACACCTTC. Its protein product is CASSFEGNGYGYTF.

The chain joins TRBV29-1 to TRBJ1-1; TRBD1 agrees at 8 bases. Trimming cost V 1 base and J 8 bases; bases outside gene matches: 9. The CDR3 is 14 amino acids. CDR1 and CDR2 (germline): SQVTM, ANQGSEA. The CDR3 nucleotides are TGCAGCGTTGAAGCCCGGGTGCAGGGGGCGGAAGCTTTCTTT. This translates into CSVEARVQGAEAFF.

This clonotype was seen more than once but under ten times. The chain combines TRBV6-5 with TRBJ2-2, with TRBD2 matching 7 bases. This CDR3 spans 16 amino acids. Germline loops: CDR1 MNHEY, CDR2 SVGAGI. V shed 4 bases, J shed 0 bases, and the junction held 5 bases outside the gene matches. As DNA, the CDR3 is TGTGCCAGCAGTTTCGGCGGGGGTGCGAACACCGGGGAGCTGTTTTTT. Encoded protein: CASSFGGGANTGELFF.

This clonotype was seen a handful of times. The chain has TRBV12-3 or TRBV12-4 and TRBJ1-3; no reliable D call. Between the trimmed V and J ends, which lost 2 bases and 0 bases, there was a span of 5 bases. This CDR3 spans 14 amino acids. CDR3 residues: CASSLQLSGNTIYF. For the CDR3, the DNA is TGTGCCAGCAGTTTACAACTCTCTGGAAACACCATATATTTT.

This clonotype was counted only a few times. This chain connects TRBV9 to TRBJ1-2; no firm D call. From germline, CDR1 is SGDLS and CDR2 YYNGEE. The V end was cut by 3 bases, the J end by 5 bases, with 11 bases between. This CDR3 is built from 13 residues. The CDR3 DNA follows: TGTGCCAGCAGCGCCACAGAACTTTATGGCTACACCTTC. As protein: CASSATELYGYTF. Full variable domain (outside the CDR3, taken from reference TRBV9 and TRBJ1-2): DSGVTQTPKHLITATGQRVTLRCSPRSGDLSVYWYQQSLDQGLQFLIQYYNGEERAKGNILERFSAQQFPDLHSELNLSSLELGDSALYFCASSATELYGYTFGSGTRLTVV.

V usage is TRBV12-3 or TRBV12-4 and J usage is TRBJ1-3, with D perhaps TRBD1 (5 bases). The germline V and J ends were trimmed by 1 base and 4 bases, with 11 bases remaining between them. The CDR3 covers 15 residues. The CDR3 here is CASSLDQGPGNTIYF. DNA of the CDR3: TGTGCCAGCAGTTTAGATCAGGGTCCGGGAAACACCATATATTTT.

The chain has TRBV15 and TRBJ1-5, with D uncertain. The V gene's germline CDR1 is LNHNV and CDR2 YYDKDF (reference sequence). The CDR3 runs 14 residues. The V gene lost 1 base and the J gene lost 4 bases, with 8 bases spanning the gap. As DNA, the CDR3 is TGTGCCACCAGCAGAGGTCCGGGAAATCAGCCCCAGCATTTT. As protein: CATSRGPGNQPQHF.